This T cell receptor (beta chain) was obtained from a study of blood T cell repertoires in COVID-19 (dated by TCRdb to between 2020 and 2021). General notes on the study: The collaborator samples originated in the United States, Italy and Spain and spanned the acute and convalescent phases of COVID-19. The material from the prospective study consisted of cDNA or gDNA derived from T cells, B-cell-depleted T cells, or PBMCs. Deeply sampled blood TCRbeta repertoires from subjects exposed to, actively infected with, or recovered from COVID-19 were included in the dataset. The repertoires were released in a freely available public database intended as a resource for research on the immune response to SARS-CoV-2. Samples were obtained from the ongoing ImmuneRACE study (first 160 participants) and from 1,000 to 1,500 subjects provided by 6 global collaborators. The sample metadata nearly always contained a de-identified subject ID, COVID-19 status, age in years and sex. HLA class I and class II types, where available, came from metadata supplied by the sample provider rather than from assay-based typing. General findings and caveats noted by the study authors: Clinical and demographic metadata were provided uncurated, with the amount varying by source and participant.

Points on this clone: The antigen it binds to is not known. Base qualities are not at hand, and no much larger clone is one base apart.

The immunoSEQ Assay, a bias-controlled multiplex PCR, was used to amplify TCRbeta CDR3 regions from genomic DNA. In the source study's methods: Nucleated cell counts per sample were estimated from amplification of reference gene primers within the assay. Sequence reads were collapsed and filtered to measure the absolute abundance of every unique TCRbeta CDR3 rearrangement. Productive Simpson clonality was computed per sample as the square root of Simpson's diversity index over productive rearrangements. Imported from immuneACCESS, the table was reduced by TCRdb to in-frame sequences with V and J called. These copies leave out some clones; in studies compared against another copy, an unresolved V gene accounts for under half, and the cause of the remainder is not known. D and trimming come from the DNA, and the V and J calls and clone size come from that table. The sample has under 80,000 clones on record, 85% to 90% of them singletons. The ten top clones hold approximately 15% of the sample.

Each collaborating institution followed its own protocols to collect whole blood in K2EDTA tubes. Collaborator samples were shipped for TCRbeta analysis as frozen whole blood, isolated PBMCs, or DNA extracted from either sample type. V was cut back by 4 bases and J by 4 bases, leaving a gap of 10 bases between them. CDR1 and CDR2, per the germline V gene, are SQVTM and ANQGSEA. Including the terminal cysteine and phenylalanine, the CDR3 comprises 12 residues. The kept DNA is CDR3 alone, 36 bases in frame from the first base. The source material was peripheral blood. The receptor was derived from a man aged 65 to 85 with active or convalescent COVID-19. This chain joins TRBV29-1 to TRBJ1-1, with the identity of the D gene unclear. The base sequence is TGCAGCGTTGCTGTAGATAGCACTGAAGCTTTCTTT. The resulting protein is CSVAVDSTEAFF.